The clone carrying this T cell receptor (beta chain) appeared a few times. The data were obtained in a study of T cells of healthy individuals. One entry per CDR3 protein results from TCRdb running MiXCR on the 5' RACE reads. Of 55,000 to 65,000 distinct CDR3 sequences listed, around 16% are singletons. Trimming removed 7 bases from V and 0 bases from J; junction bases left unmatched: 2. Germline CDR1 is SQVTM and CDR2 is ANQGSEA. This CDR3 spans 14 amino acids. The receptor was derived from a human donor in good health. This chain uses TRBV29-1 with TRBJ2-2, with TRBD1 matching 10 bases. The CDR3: CSGGQGANTGELFF. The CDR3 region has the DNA TGCAGCGGAGGACAGGGGGCGAACACCGGGGAGCTGTTTTTT.